This TCR beta chain stems from a study of shared clonotypes between healthy human individuals. Sequencing used immunoSEQ multiplex PCR; TCRdb keeps in-frame clones, though not all of them. In the table there are a few million clones, roughly 90% of which are singletons. Sequencing input: naive CD4+ T cells from PBMCs. Subset of the sample: CD45RA+ positively selected. This TCR was sampled from a young man in good health. Some clones in this sample may be carry-over from other donors' samples.

CDR3 coding DNA: TGTGCCAGCAGCTTGGCCGGCAGGGGGAACACCATATATTTT. Encoded protein: CASSLAGRGNTIYF. The chain uses TRBV7-9 and TRBJ1-3; TRBD1 agrees at 7 bases. CDR1 is SEHNR and CDR2 is FQNEAQ in the germline V gene (reference sequence). This CDR3 spans 14 amino acids. The V segment lost 3 bases and the J segment 7 bases; nucleotides outside the gene matches: 6.